Detailed here is one T cell receptor (beta chain). These data belong to a study of blood T cell repertoires in COVID-19. Across the study: T cells, B-cell-depleted T cells, or PBMCs supplied cDNA or gDNA.

This CDR3 contains 15 residues. The ends lost 6 bases at V and 3 bases at J; junction bases unmatched: 6. Germline V gene data show CDR1 as MNHEY and CDR2 as SMNVEV (reference sequence). Under the authors' procedure: Reference gene primer amplification gave nucleated cell count estimates. Sequenced by immunoSEQ multiplex PCR; TCRdb stores in-frame clones only, minus some. The DNA was the basis for D and trimming; V, J and clone size are from that table. This table holds 190,000 or so clones, 70% to 90% found once. This chain links TRBV27 with TRBJ1-3, with 9 bases identical to TRBD1. The specimen was peripheral blood. The sequence was obtained from a middle-aged man with active or convalescent COVID-19. The CDR3 here is CASRPTGGYGNTIYF. The DNA for the CDR3 is TGTGCCAGCAGGCCTACAGGGGGCTATGGAAACACCATATATTTT.